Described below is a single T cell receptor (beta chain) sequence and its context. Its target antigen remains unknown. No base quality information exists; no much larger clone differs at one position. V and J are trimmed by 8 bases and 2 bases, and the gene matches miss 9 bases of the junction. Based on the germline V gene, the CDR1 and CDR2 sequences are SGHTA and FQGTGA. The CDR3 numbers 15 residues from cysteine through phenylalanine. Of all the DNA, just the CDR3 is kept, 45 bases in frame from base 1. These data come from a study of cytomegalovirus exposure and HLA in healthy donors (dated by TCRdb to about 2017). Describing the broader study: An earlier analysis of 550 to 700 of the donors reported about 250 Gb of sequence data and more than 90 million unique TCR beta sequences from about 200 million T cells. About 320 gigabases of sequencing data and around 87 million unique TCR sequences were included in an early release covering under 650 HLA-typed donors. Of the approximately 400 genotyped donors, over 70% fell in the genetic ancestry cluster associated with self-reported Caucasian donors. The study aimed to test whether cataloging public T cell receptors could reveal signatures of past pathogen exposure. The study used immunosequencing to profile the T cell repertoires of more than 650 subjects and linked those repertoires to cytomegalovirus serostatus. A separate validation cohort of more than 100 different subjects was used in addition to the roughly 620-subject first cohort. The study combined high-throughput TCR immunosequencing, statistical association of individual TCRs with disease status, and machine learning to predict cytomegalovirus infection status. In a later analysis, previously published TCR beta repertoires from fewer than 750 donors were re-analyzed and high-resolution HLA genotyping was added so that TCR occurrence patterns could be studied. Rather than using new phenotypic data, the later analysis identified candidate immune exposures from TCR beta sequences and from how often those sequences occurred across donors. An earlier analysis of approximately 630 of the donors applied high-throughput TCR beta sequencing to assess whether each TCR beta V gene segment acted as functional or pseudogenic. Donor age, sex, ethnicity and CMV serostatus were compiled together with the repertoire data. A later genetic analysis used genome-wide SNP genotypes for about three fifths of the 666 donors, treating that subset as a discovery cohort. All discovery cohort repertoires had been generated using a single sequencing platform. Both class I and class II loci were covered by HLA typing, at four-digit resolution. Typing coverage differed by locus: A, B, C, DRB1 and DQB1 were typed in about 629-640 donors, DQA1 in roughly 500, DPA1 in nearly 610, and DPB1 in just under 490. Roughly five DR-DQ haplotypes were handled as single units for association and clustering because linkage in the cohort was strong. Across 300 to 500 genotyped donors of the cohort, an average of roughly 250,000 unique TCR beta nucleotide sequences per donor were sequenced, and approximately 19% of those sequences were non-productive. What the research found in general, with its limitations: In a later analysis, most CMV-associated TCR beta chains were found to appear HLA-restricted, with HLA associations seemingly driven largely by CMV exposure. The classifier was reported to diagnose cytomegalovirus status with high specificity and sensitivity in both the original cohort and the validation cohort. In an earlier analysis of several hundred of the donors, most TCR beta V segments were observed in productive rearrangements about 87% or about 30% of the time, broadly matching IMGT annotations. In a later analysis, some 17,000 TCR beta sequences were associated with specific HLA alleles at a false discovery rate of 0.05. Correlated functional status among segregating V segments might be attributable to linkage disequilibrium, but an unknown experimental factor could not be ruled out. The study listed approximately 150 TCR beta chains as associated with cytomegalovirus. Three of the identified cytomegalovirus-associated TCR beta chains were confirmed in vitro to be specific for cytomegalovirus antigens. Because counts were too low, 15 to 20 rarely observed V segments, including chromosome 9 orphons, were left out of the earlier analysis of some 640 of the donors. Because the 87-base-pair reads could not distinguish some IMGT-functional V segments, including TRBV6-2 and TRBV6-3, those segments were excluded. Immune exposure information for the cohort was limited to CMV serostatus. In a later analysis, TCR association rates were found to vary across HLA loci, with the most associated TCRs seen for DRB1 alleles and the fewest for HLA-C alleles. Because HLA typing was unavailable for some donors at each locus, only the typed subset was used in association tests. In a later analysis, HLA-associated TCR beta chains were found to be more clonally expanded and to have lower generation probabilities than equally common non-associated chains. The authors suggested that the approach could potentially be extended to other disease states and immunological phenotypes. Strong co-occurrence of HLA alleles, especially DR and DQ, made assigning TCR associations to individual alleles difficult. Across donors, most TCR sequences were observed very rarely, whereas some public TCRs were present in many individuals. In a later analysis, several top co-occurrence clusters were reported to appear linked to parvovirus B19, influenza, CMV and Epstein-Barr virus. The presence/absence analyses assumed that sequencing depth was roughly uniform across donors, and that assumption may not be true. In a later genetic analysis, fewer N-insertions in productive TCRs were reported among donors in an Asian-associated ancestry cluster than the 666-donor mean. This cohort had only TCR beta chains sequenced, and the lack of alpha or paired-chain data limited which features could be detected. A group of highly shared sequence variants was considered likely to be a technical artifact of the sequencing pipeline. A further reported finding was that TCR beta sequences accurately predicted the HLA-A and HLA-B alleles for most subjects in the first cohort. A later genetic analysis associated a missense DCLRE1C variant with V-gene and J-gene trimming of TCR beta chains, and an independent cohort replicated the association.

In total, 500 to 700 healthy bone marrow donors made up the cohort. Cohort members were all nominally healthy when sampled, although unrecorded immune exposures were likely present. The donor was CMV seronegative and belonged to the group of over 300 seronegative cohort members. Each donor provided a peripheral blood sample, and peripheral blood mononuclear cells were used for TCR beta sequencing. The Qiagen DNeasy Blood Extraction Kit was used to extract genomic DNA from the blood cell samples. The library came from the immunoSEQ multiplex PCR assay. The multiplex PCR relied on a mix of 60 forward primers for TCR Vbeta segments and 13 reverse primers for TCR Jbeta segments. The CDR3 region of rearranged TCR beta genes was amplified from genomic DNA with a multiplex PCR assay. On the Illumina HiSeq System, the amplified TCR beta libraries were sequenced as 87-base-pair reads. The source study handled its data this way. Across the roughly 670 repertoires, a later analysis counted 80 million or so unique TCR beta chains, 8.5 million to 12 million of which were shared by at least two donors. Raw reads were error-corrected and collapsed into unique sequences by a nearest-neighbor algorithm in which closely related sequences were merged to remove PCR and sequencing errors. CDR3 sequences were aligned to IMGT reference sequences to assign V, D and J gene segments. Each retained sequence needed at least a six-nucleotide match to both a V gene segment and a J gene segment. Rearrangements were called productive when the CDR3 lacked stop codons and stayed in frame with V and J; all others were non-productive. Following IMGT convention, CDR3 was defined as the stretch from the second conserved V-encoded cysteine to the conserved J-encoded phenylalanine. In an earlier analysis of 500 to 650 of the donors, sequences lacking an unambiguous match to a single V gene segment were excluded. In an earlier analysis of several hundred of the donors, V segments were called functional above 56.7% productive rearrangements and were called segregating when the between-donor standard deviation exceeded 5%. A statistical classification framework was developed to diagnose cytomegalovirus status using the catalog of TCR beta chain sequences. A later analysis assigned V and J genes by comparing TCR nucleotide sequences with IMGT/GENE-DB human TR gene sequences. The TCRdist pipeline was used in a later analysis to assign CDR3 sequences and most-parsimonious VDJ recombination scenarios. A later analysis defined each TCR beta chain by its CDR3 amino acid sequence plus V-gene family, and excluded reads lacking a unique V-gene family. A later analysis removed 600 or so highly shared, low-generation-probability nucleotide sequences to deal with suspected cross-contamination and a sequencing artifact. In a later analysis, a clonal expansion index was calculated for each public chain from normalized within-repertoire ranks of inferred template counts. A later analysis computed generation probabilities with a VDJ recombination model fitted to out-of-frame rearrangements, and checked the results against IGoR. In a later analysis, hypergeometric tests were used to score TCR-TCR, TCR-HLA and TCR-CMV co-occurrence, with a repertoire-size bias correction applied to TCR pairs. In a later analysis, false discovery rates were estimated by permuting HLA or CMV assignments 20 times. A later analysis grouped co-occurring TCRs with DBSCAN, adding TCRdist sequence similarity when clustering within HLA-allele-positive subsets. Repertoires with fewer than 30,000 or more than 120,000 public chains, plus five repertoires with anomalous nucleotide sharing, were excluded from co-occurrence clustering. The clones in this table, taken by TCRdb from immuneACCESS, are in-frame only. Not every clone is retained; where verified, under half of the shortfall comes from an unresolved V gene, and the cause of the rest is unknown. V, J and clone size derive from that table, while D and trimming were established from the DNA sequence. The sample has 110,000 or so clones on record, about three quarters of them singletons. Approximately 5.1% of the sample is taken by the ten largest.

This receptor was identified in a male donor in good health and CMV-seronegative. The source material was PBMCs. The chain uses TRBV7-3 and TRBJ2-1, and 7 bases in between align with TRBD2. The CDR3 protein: CASAPASGPYNEQFF. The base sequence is TGTGCCAGCGCACCGGCTAGCGGACCCTACAATGAGCAGTTCTTC.